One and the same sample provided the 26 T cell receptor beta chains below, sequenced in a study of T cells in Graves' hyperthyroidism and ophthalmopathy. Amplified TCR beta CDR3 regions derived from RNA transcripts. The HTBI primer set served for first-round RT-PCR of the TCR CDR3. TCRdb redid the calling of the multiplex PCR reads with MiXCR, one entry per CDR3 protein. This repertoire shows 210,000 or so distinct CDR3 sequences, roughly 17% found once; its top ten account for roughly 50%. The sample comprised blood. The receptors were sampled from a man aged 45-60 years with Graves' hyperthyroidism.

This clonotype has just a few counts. The DNA for the CDR3 is TGTGCCAGCAGTGTGCAGGGTACGGATTCACCCCTCCACTTT. Encoded protein: CASSVQGTDSPLHF. V gene TRBV2 combines with J gene TRBJ1-6, with a weak D call TRBD1 (5 bases). Germline CDR1 reads SNHLY; CDR2 reads FYNNEI. Trimming took 4 bases from V and 8 from J, leaving 12 bases between them. CDR3 length equals 14 residues.

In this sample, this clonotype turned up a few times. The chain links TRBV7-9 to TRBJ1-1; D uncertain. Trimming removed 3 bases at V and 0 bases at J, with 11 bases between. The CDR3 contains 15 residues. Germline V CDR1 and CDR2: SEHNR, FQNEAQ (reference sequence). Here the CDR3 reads CASSLGSYMNTEAFF. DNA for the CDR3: TGTGCCAGCAGCTTGGGTTCTTATATGAACACTGAAGCTTTCTTT.

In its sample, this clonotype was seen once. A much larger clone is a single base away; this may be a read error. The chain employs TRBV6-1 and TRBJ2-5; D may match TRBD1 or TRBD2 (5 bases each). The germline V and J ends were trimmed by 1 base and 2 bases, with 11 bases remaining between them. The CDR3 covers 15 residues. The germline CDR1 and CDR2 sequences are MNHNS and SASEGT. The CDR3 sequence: CASSEGWDGQETQYF. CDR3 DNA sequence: TGTGCCAGCAGTGAAGGATGGGACGGTCAAGAGACCCAGTACTTC.

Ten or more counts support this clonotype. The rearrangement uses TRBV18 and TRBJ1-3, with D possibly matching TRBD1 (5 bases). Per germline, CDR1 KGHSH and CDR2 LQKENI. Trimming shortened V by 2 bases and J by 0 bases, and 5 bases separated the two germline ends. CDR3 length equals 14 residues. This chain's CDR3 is CASSPDSSGNTIYF. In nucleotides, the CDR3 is TGTGCCAGCTCACCAGACAGCTCTGGAAACACCATATATTTT.

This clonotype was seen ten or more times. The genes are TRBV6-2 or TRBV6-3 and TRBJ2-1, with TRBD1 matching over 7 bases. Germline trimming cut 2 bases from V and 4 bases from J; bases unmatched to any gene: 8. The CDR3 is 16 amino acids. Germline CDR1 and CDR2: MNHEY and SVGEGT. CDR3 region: CASSYMRGLGYNEQFF. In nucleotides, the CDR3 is TGTGCCAGCAGTTACATGAGGGGGCTGGGGTACAATGAGCAGTTCTTC.

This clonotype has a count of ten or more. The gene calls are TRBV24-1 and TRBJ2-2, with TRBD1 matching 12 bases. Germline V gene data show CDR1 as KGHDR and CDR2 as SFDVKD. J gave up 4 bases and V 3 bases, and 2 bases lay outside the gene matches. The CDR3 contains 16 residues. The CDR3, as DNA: TGTGCCACCAGTGATGGGGACAGGGGGCGCACCGGGGAGCTGTTTTTT. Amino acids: CATSDGDRGRTGELFF.

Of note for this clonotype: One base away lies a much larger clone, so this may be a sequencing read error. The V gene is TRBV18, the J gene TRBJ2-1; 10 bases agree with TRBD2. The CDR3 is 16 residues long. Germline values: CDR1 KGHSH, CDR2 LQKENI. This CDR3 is CACSPLAGVGLNEQFF. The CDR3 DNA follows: TGTGCCTGCTCACCTCTAGCGGGAGTGGGACTCAATGAGCAGTTCTTC. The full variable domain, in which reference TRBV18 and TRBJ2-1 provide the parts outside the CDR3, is NAGVMQNPRHLVRRRGQEARLRCSPMKGHSHVYWYRQLPEEGLKFMVYLQKENIIDESGMPKERFSAEFPKEGPSILRIQQVVRGDSAAYFCACSPLAGVGLNEQFFGPGTRLTVL.

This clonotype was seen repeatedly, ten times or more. CDR3 in amino acids: CASSFSGGRANTEAFF. DNA of the CDR3: TGTGCCAGCAGTTTCTCTGGGGGGCGGGCGAACACTGAAGCTTTCTTT. The chain couples TRBV6-1 to TRBJ1-1; weak D call: TRBD1 (6 bases). The CDR3 sequence is 16 residues long. CDR1 is MNHNS and CDR2 is SASEGT in the germline V gene. Trimming pared 5 bases from V and 1 base from J, leaving 17 bases between.

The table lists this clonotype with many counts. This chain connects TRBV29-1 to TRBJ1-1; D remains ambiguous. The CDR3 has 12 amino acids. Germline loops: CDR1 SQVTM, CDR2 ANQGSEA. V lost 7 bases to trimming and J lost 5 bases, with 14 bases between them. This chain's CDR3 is CSAGLAMTEAFF. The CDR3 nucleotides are TGCAGCGCCGGCCTGGCAATGACTGAAGCTTTCTTT.

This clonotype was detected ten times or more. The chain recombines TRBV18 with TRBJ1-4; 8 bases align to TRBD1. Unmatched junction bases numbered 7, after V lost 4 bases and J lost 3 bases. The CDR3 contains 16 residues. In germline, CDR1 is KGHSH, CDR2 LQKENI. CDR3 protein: CASSLVQGGANEKLFF. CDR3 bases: TGTGCCAGCTCACTGGTACAGGGGGGAGCTAATGAAAAACTGTTTTTT.

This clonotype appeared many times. The CDR3 region is CASSFRYDEQFF. The CDR3 region has the DNA TGTGCCAGCAGTTTCCGTTATGATGAGCAGTTCTTC. The V call is TRBV27, the J call TRBJ2-1; D ambiguous. Germline CDR1 reads MNHEY; CDR2 reads SMNVEV (reference sequence). V gave up 3 bases and J gave up 8 bases, with 8 bases separating them. The CDR3 extends over 12 amino acids.

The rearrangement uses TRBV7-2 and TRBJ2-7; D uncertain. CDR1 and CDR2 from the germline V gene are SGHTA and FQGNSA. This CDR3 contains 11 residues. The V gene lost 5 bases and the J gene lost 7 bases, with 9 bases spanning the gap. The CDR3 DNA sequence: TGTGCCAGCAGCGAAACCGGGGAGCAGTACTTC. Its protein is CASSETGEQYF.

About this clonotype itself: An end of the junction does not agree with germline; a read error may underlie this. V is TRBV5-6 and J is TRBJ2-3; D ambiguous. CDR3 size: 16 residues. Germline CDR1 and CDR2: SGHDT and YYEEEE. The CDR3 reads CASSSSGKSDTDAQYF. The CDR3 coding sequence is TGTGCCAGCAGCTCATCCGGAAAAAGTGACACAGATGCGCAGTATTTT.

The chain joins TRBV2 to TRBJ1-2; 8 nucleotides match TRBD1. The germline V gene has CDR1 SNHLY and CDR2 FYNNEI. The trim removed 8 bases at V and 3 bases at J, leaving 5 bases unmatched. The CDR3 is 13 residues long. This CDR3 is CASGTQGDYGYTF. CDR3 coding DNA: TGTGCCAGCGGGACACAGGGGGACTATGGCTACACCTTC.

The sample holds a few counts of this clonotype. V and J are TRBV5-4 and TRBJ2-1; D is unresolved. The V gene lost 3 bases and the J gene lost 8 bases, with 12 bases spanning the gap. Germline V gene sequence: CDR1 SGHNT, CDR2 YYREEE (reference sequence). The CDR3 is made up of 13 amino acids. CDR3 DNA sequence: TGTGCCAGCAGCTCCGATAGCATTCATGAGCAGTTCTTC. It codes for CASSSDSIHEQFF. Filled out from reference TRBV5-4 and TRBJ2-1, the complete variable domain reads ETGVTQSPTHLIKTRGQQVTLRCSSQSGHNTVSWYQQALGQGPQFIFQYYREEENGRGNFPPRFSGLQFPNYSSELNVNALELDDSALYLCASSSDSIHEQFFGPGTRLTVL.

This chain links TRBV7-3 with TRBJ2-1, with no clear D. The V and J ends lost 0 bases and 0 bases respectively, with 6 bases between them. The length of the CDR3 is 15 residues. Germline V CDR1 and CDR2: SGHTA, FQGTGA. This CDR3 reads CASSLTISSYNEQFF. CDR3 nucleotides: TGTGCCAGCAGCTTAACCATAAGCTCCTACAATGAGCAGTTCTTC.

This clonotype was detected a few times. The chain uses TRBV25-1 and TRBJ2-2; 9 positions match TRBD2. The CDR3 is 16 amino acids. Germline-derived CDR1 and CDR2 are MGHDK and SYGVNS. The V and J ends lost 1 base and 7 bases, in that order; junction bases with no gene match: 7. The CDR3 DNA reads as TGTGCCAGCAGTGAATCACGCGGGAGGGATAGCGGGGAGCTGTTTTTT. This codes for CASSESRGRDSGELFF.

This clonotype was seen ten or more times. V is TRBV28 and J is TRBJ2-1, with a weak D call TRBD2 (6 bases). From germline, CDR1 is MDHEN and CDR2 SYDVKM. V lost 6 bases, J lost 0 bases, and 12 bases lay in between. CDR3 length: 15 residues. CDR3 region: CASRPASDSYNEQFF. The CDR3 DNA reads TGTGCCAGCAGGCCGGCTAGCGACTCCTACAATGAGCAGTTCTTC. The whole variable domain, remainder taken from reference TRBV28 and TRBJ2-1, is DVKVTQSSRYLVKRTGEKVFLECVQDMDHENMFWYRQDPGLGLRLIYFSYDVKMKEKGDIPEGYSVSREKKERFSLILESASTNQTSMYLCASRPASDSYNEQFFGPGTRLTVL.

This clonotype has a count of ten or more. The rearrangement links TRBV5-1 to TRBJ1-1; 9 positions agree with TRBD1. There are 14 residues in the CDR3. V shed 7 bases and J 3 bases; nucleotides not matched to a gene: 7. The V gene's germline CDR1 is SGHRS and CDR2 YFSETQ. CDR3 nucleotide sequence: TGCGCCAGCGGTCGCGGACAGGGGTACACTGAAGCTTTCTTT. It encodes CASGRGQGYTEAFF.

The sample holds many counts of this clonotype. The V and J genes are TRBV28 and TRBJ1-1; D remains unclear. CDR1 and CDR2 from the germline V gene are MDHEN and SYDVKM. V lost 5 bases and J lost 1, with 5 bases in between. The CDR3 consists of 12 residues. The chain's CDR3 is CASSVTNTEAFF. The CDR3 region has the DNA TGTGCCAGCAGTGTTACGAACACTGAAGCTTTCTTT.

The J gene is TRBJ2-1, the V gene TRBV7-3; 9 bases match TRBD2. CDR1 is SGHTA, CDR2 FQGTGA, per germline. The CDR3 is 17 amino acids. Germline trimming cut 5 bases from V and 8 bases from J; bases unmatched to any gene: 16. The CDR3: CASSAHPRTSEGYEQFF. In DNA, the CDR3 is TGTGCCAGCAGCGCCCACCCTCGGACTAGCGAGGGATATGAGCAGTTCTTC.

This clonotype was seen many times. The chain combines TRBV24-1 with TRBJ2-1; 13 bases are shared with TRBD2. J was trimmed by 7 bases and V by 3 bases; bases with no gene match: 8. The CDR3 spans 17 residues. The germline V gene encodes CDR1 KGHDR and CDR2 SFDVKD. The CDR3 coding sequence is TGTGCCACCAGTGATCCCCGGACTAGCGGGAGTAGAAATGAGCAGTTCTTC. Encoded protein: CATSDPRTSGSRNEQFF.

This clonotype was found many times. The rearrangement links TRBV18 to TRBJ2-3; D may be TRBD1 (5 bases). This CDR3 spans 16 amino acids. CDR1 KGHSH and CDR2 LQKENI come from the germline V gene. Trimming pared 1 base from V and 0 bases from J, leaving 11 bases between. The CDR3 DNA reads TGTGCCAGCTCACCACGACAGACATCTAGCACAGATACGCAGTATTTT. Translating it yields CASSPRQTSSTDTQYF. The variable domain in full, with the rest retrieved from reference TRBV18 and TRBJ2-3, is NAGVMQNPRHLVRRRGQEARLRCSPMKGHSHVYWYRQLPEEGLKFMVYLQKENIIDESGMPKERFSAEFPKEGPSILRIQQVVRGDSAAYFCASSPRQTSSTDTQYFGPGTRLTVL.

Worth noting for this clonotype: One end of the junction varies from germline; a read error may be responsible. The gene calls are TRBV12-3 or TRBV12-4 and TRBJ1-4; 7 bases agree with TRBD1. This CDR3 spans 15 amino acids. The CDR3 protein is CASGLGTATNEKLFF. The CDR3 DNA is TGTGCCAGCGGTTTAGGGACAGCAACTAATGAAAAACTGTTTTTT.

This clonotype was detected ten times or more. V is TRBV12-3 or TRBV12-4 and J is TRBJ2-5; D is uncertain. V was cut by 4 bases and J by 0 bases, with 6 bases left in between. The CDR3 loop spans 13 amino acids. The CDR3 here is CASSWTYQETQYF. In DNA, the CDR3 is TGTGCCAGCAGTTGGACGTACCAAGAGACCCAGTACTTC.

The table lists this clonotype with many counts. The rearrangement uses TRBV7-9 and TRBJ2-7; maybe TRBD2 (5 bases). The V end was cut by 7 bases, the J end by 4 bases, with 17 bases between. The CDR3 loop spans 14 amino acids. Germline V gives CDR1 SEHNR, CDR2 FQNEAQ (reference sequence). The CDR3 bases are TGTGCCAGCACCATATCAACTAGTTTGTACGAGCAGTACTTC. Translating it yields CASTISTSLYEQYF.